This passage covers 9 T cell receptor beta chains from one sample sequenced in a study of blood T cell repertoires in COVID-19. Clones were sequenced by immunoSEQ multiplex PCR, and TCRdb holds only the in-frame ones, with some missing. Found here are some 200,000 clones, roughly nine tenths of them singletons; the top ten hold 2% to 2.5%. Sequencing input: peripheral blood. The receptors derive from a woman between 45 and 60 years old with acute or convalescent COVID-19.

This chain joins TRBV5-6 and TRBJ1-2; no clear D gene. Deletions cut 1 base from V and 0 bases from J, with 10 bases between. The germline V gene has CDR1 SGHDT and CDR2 YYEEEE. The CDR3 has 15 amino acids. The CDR3 DNA reads as TGTGCCAGCAGCTTGTTGCAGCTAGCTAACTATGGCTACACCTTC. Residues: CASSLLQLANYGYTF.

The chain uses TRBV7-2 and TRBJ2-7; D possibly corresponds to TRBD2 (6 bases). V shed 3 bases and J shed 0 bases, with 15 bases lying between them. From germline, CDR1 is SGHTA and CDR2 FQGNSA. The CDR3 consists of 16 residues. The CDR3 DNA reads TGTGCCAGCAGCTTGGTAGCGGCCGTTAGCTCCTACGAGCAGTACTTC. It yields the protein CASSLVAAVSSYEQYF.

V is TRBV4-3 and J is TRBJ1-1; D unclear. Germline CDR1 LGHNA, CDR2 YSLEER. V shed 1 base and J shed 1 base, with 10 bases lying between them. The CDR3 spans 15 residues. CDR3 sequence (DNA): TGCGCCAGCAGCCAAGCCCTCGGTTCGAACACTGAAGCTTTCTTT. It translates to CASSQALGSNTEAFF.

The rearrangement joins TRBV11-3 to TRBJ2-7; TRBD2 aligns across 8 bases. The germline gives CDR1 SGHNT, CDR2 YENEEA. With V trimmed by 5 bases and J by 6 bases, 9 bases remained unmatched. The CDR3 contains 14 residues. The CDR3 spells CASSESGSRGEQYF. The CDR3 nucleotides read TGTGCCAGCAGCGAGAGCGGGAGTCGCGGCGAGCAGTACTTC.

The chain recombines TRBV18 with TRBJ2-7, with TRBD2 identical over 7 bases. The CDR3 has 15 residues. V shed 1 base, J shed 2 bases, and the junction held 5 bases outside the gene matches. Germline V gene sequence: CDR1 KGHSH, CDR2 LQKENI. Here the CDR3 reads CASSPQGLAAYEQYF. CDR3 coding DNA: TGTGCCAGCTCACCACAGGGGCTAGCGGCCTACGAGCAGTACTTC.

The rearrangement joins TRBV15 to TRBJ2-1, with TRBD1 identical over 8 bases. The V gene end was trimmed by 0 bases and the J gene end by 3 bases; junction bases not matched to a gene: 7. This CDR3 comprises 17 residues. The germline V gene encodes CDR1 LNHNV and CDR2 YYDKDF (reference sequence). CDR3 loop: CATSREPKQGVYNEQFF. The CDR3 nucleotides are TGTGCCACCAGCAGAGAGCCGAAACAGGGGGTCTACAATGAGCAGTTCTTC.

The rearrangement joins TRBV7-3 to TRBJ1-2, with D maybe TRBD1 (5 bases). Germline CDR1 reads SGHTA; CDR2 reads FQGTGA. The CDR3 consists of 13 residues. V dropped 1 base and J dropped 6 bases, with 9 bases sitting between them. This chain's CDR3 is CASSLSRANGYTF. CDR3 sequence (DNA): TGTGCCAGCAGCTTAAGCAGGGCCAATGGCTACACCTTC.

The chain combines TRBV7-2 with TRBJ1-3, with TRBD1 as a possible D gene (5 bases). Germline V gene sequence: CDR1 SGHTA, CDR2 FQGNSA. Trimming removed 3 bases from V and 0 bases from J, with 6 bases in between. There are 14 residues in the CDR3. The CDR3 region is CASSLDISGNTIYF. In DNA, the CDR3 is TGTGCCAGCAGCTTGGACATCTCTGGAAACACCATATATTTT. Full variable domain (missing parts from reference TRBV7-2 and TRBJ1-3): GAGVSQSPSNKVTEKGKDVELRCDPISGHTALYWYRQSLGQGLEFLIYFQGNSAPDKSGLPSDRFSAERTGGSVSTLTIQRTQQEDSAVYLCASSLDISGNTIYFGEGSWLTVV.

J is TRBJ1-4 and V is TRBV7-2; tentatively, D is TRBD1 (6 bases). Germline V gene sequence: CDR1 SGHTA, CDR2 FQGNSA. The CDR3 loop spans 14 amino acids. Trimming removed 1 base at V and 4 bases at J, with 7 bases between. The CDR3 bases are TGTGCCAGCAGCTTAGGAGGGGGTAATGAAAAACTGTTTTTT. Translation gives CASSLGGGNEKLFF.